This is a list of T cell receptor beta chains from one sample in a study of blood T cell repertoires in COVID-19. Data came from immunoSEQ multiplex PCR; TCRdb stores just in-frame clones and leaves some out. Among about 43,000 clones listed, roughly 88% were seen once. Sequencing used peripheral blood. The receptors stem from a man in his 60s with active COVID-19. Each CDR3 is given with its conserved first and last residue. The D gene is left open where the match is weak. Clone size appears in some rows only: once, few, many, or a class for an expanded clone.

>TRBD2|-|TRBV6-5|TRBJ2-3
TGTGCCAGCAGAACCCCGGGGGGGACAGATACGCAGTATTTT
CASRTPGGTDTQYF
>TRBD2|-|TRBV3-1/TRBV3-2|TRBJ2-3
TGTGCCAGCGGTGGGGGGGGAAGCACAGATACGCAGTATTTT
CASGGGGSTDTQYF
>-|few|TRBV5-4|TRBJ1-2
TGTGCCAGCAGCTTGGACGGGGATGGCTACACCTTC
CASSLDGDGYTF
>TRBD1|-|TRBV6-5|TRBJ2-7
TGTGCCAGCAGCCGCGACCCGGACAGGGAATACGAGCAGTACTTC
CASSRDPDREYEQYF
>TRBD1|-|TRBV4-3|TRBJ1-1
TGCGCCAGCAGCCGACAGGGGAACACTGAAGCTTTCTTT
CASSRQGNTEAFF
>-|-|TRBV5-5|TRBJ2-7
TGTGCCAGCGGTACGGTGCCTAACTACGAGCAGTACTTC
CASGTVPNYEQYF
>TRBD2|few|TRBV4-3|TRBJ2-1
TGCGCCAGCAGATCAAGCGGGGGCTCCTACAATGAGCAGTTCTTC
CASRSSGGSYNEQFF
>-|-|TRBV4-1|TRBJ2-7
TGCGCCAGCAGCCAAGCCCCTTCGGTCCCCTCCTACGAGCAGTACTTC
CASSQAPSVPSYEQYF
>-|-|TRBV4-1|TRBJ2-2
TGCGCCAGCAGCTACGCAGGGAACACCGGGGAGCTGTTTTTT
CASSYAGNTGELFF
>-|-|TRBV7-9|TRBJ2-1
TGTGCCAGCACTAGAACCGGGACCAGGGGATTCAATGAGCAGTTCTTC
CASTRTGTRGFNEQFF
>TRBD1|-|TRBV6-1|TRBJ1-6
TGTGCCAGCAGTGAATCGGGGACAGGGTATTCACCCCTCCACTTT
CASSESGTGYSPLHF
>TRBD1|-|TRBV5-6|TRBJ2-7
TGTGCCAGCAGCCCGGACAGGGTGTCCTACGAGCAGTACTTC
CASSPDRVSYEQYF
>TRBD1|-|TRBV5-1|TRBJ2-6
TGCGCCAGCAGCCCGGACAGGGGGGTTTCCTTTGGGGCCAACGTCCTGACTTTC
CASSPDRGVSFGANVLTF
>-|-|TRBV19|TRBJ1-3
TGTGCCAGTAGGGCCGGGACAAGCGGAAACACCATATATTTT
CASRAGTSGNTIYF
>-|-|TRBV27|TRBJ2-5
TGTGCCAGCAGGAGCGGGCTCCAAGAGACCCAGTACTTC
CASRSGLQETQYF
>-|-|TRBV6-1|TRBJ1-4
TGTGCCAGCAGTGACGGGGGGTCAGGCGAAAAACTGTTTTTT
CASSDGGSGEKLFF
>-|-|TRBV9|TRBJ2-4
TGTGCCAGCAGCGTAGAGGGGCTTGGCCTGGCCAAAAACATTCAGTACTTC
CASSVEGLGLAKNIQYF
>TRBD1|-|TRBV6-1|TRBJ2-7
TGTGCCAGCAGTGAAGTCGGACAGGGCGGCGAGCAGTACTTC
CASSEVGQGGEQYF
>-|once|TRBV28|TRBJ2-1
TGTGCCAGCAGCTATTTGCTAGTGGCCAATGAGCAGTTCTTC
CASSYLLVANEQFF
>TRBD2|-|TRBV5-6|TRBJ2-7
TGTGCCAGCAGTACCGGACTAGCGAGGTACGAGCAGTACTTC
CASSTGLARYEQYF
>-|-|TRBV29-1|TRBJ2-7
TGCAGCGTTGTTTCGTCGGGGAAAGCCTACGAGCAGTACTTC
CSVVSSGKAYEQYF
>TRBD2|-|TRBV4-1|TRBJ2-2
TGCGCCAGCAGCCTCCGGGGGGTCTCCAACACCGGGGAGCTGTTTTTT
CASSLRGVSNTGELFF
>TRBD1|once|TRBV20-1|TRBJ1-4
TGCAGTGCTAGTGCCGGGACAGCAACTAATGAAAAACTGTTTTTT
CSASAGTATNEKLFF
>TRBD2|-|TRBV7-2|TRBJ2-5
TGTGCCAGCAGCTCCTCGGGACTAGCGGGAGGAGGGACCCAGTACTTC
CASSSSGLAGGGTQYF
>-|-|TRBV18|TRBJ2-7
TGTGCCAGCTCACCACTAACGGCAGGGGACTCCTACGAGCAGTACTTC
CASSPLTAGDSYEQYF
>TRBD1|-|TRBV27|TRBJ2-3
TGTGCCAGCAGCTTTCGACAGGGGTCAGATACGCAGTATTTT
CASSFRQGSDTQYF
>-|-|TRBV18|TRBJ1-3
TGTGCCAGCTCACCGACGGGTTACGGAAACACCATATATTTT
CASSPTGYGNTIYF
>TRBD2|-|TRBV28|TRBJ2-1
TGTGCCAGCATTAGCGGGATGATCAATGAGCAGTTCTTC
CASISGMINEQFF
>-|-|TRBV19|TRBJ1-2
TGTGCCAGTAGTATAGGAACAGGAGACGGCTACACCTTC
CASSIGTGDGYTF
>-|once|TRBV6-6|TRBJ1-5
TGTGCCAGCAGTTACTCGGAGCGAAATCAGCCCCAGCATTTT
CASSYSERNQPQHF
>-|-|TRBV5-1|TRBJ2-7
TGCGCCAGCAGCTTCATTGGGGCCTCCGGGTACGAGCAGTACTTC
CASSFIGASGYEQYF
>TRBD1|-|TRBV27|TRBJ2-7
TGTGCCAGCAGCCATTTGACCGGGACAGGGGTGCGTTACGAGCAGTACTTC
CASSHLTGTGVRYEQYF
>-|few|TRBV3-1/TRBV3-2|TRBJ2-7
TGTGCCAGCAGCCAAGTAGGGGCTTATTGGGAGCAGTACTTC
CASSQVGAYWEQYF
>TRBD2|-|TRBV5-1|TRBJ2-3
TGCGCCAGCAGCTTGGCGACTAGCGGGAGTACGGTCACAGATACGCAGTATTTT
CASSLATSGSTVTDTQYF
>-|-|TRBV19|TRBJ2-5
TGTGCCAGTAGTATAGGCAGGGAAGAGACCCAGTACTTC
CASSIGREETQYF
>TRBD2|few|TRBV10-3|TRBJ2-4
TGTGCCATCAGTGAGTCCCTAGCGGGAGAGGGCAAAAACATTCAGTACTTC
CAISESLAGEGKNIQYF